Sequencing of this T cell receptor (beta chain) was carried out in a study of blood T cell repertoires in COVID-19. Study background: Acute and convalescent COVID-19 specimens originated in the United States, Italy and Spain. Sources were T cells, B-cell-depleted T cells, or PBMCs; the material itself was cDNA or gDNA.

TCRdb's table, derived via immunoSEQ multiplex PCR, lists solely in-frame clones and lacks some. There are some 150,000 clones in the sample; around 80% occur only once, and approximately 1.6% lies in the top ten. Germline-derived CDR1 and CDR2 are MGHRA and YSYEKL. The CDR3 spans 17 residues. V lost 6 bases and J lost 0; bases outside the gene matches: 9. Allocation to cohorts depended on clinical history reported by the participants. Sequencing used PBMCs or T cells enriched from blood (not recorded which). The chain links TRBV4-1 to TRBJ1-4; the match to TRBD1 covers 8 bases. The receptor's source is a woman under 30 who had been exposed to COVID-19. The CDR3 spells CASRRGTGYSTNEKLFF. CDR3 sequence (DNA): TGCGCCAGCAGAAGAGGGACAGGTTACTCAACTAATGAAAAACTGTTTTTT.